The 10 T cell receptor beta chains given below trace back to one sample, sequenced in a study of blood T cell repertoires in COVID-19. Here immunoSEQ multiplex PCR was the method, and the copy in TCRdb shows in-frame clones only, minus some. This table holds around 230,000 clones, approximately 90% found once. The sequenced sample consisted of PBMCs or T cells enriched from blood (not recorded which). The receptors here all came from a woman in her twenties or thirties who had recovered from COVID-19.

The genes are TRBV4-3 and TRBJ1-1; 8 bases are shared with TRBD1. CDR3 size: 15 residues. Germline CDR1 is LGHNA and CDR2 is YSLEER. Unmatched junction bases numbered 8, after V lost 3 bases and J lost 5 bases. The DNA of the CDR3 is TGCGCCAGCAGCCACATTAGGACAGGGATGACTGAAGCTTTCTTT. Protein product: CASSHIRTGMTEAFF.

This chain uses TRBV7-2 with TRBJ1-4, with D perhaps TRBD1 (6 bases). Germline CDR1 and CDR2: SGHTA and FQGNSA. Trimming stripped 1 base from V and 0 bases from J, with 12 bases between. This CDR3 is 17 amino acids long. The CDR3 loop is CASSLGAGAATNEKLFF. In DNA, the CDR3 is TGTGCCAGCAGCTTAGGGGCAGGGGCTGCAACTAATGAAAAACTGTTTTTT.

This clone was counted between two and nine times. This rearrangement joins TRBV2 to TRBJ2-3, with 7 bases that match TRBD1. The CDR3 extends over 17 amino acids. CDR1 SNHLY and CDR2 FYNNEI come from the germline V gene. The J segment lost 2 bases and the V segment lost 7 bases, leaving 15 bases of the junction unmatched. In nucleotides, the CDR3 is TGTGCCAGCAACCATGACAGGGAGATGGACCCCACAGATACGCAGTATTTT. As protein: CASNHDREMDPTDTQYF.

In its sample, this clone was seen once. The chain uses TRBV11-2 and TRBJ1-4, with TRBD1 matching 12 bases. There are 17 residues in the CDR3. The germline V gene encodes CDR1 SGHAT and CDR2 FQNNGV. The trim removed 2 bases at V and 7 bases at J, leaving 8 bases unmatched. The CDR3 reads CASSLSGQGAIFEKLFF. DNA for the CDR3: TGTGCCAGCAGCTTATCGGGACAGGGGGCGATTTTTGAAAAACTGTTTTTT.

This clone is a singleton in its sample. The V gene is TRBV5-1, the J gene TRBJ1-4; TRBD1 is a possible D gene (5 bases). The germline V and J ends were trimmed by 6 bases and 3 bases, with 18 bases remaining between them. This CDR3 spans 16 amino acids. Looked up from germline, CDR1 is SGHRS and CDR2 is YFSETQ. CDR3 nucleotide sequence: TGCGCCAGCACCCGGGGGGGAGTCGGGGCTAATGAAAAACTGTTTTTT. It encodes CASTRGGVGANEKLFF.

In its sample, this clone was seen once. The rearrangement uses TRBV6-5 and TRBJ1-6; 8 bases align to TRBD1. The CDR3 runs 14 residues. The junction had 5 bases not matched to a gene; V was cut back by 6 bases and J by 7 bases. Looked up from germline, CDR1 is MNHEY and CDR2 is SVGAGI. CDR3 nucleotides: TGTGCCAGCAGCACAACAGGGGGAAATTCACCCCTCCACTTT. Translating it yields CASSTTGGNSPLHF.

The chain links TRBV10-3 to TRBJ1-5, with D tentatively TRBD1 (6 bases). With 3 bases removed from V and 4 bases from J, the gap between germline ends came to 10 bases. Germline CDR1 is ENHRY and CDR2 is SYGVKD. CDR3 size: 14 residues. In DNA, the CDR3 is TGTGCCATCAGTGACGCCGGGACAAATCAGCCCCAGCATTTT. Protein: CAISDAGTNQPQHF.

This rearrangement joins TRBV18 to TRBJ1-3; 9 positions agree with TRBD1. The V gene end was trimmed by 6 bases and the J gene end by 2 bases; junction bases not matched to a gene: 8. Germline V gives CDR1 KGHSH, CDR2 LQKENI. This CDR3 comprises 16 residues. CDR3 sequence: CASSTTGGSTGNTIYF. The CDR3 nucleotides are TGTGCCAGCTCCACAACAGGGGGCTCTACTGGAAACACCATATATTTT.

V is TRBV6-5 and J is TRBJ1-6; 8 positions agree with TRBD1. CDR3 size: 15 residues. Germline assignment: CDR1 MNHEY and CDR2 SVGAGI. V trimming: 0 bases; J trimming: 10 bases; junction bases outside the gene matches: 5. Here the CDR3 DNA reads TGTGCCAGCAGTTACTCGACAGGGGAGGGCTCACCCCTCCACTTT. Protein product: CASSYSTGEGSPLHF.

The genes are TRBV12-3 or TRBV12-4 and TRBJ1-5; D is ambiguous. The CDR3 has 12 residues. The ends were cut back, 1 base at V and 7 bases at J, with 5 bases in the middle. In DNA, the CDR3 is TGTGCCAGCAGTTTAGGAGAACAGCCCCAGCATTTT. It specifies CASSLGEQPQHF.